These T cell receptor beta chains were read from a single sample in a study of identical twins. TCRdb reanalysed the 5' RACE reads using MiXCR and keeps one entry per CDR3 protein. The table has some 630,000 distinct CDR3 sequences, around 7.4% seen once. This same sample was also part of a study on yellow fever vaccine responses in identical twins.

Sequenced material: PBMCs. The receptors were gathered from a woman younger than 30 in good health. Each CDR3 is given with its conserved first and last residue. A D gene is named only where the DNA matches it firmly. Some rows have no size entry. The others give once, few or many, or a class for an expanded clone.

TRBJ1-5 | NA | TRBV27 | few | CASQGENQPQHF | TGTGCCAGCCAGGGTGAGAATCAGCCCCAGCATTTT
TRBJ2-3 | TRBD2 | TRBV28 | many | CASRGIRLATDTQYF | TGTGCCAGCAGGGGTATAAGACTAGCCACAGATACGCAGTATTTT
TRBJ2-3 | NA | TRBV24-1 | NA | CATSDPKIQGDTQYF | TGTGCCACCAGTGATCCAAAGATACAGGGAGATACGCAGTATTTT
TRBJ1-5 | NA | TRBV10-3 | few | CAISEAQGWNQPQHF | TGTGCCATCAGTGAGGCGCAGGGGTGGAATCAGCCCCAGCATTTT
TRBJ2-6 | TRBD1 | TRBV4-1 | few | CASSLRTGFGANVLTF | TGCGCCAGCAGCTTACGGACAGGTTTTGGGGCCAACGTCCTGACTTTC
TRBJ1-5 | TRBD1 | TRBV27 | many | CASSSNRGQPQHF | TGTGCCAGCAGCAGCAACAGGGGTCAGCCCCAGCATTTT
TRBJ2-1 | NA | TRBV10-3 | many | CAISESGLDYNEQFF | TGTGCCATCAGTGAGTCCGGCTTAGACTACAATGAGCAGTTCTTC
TRBJ2-3 | TRBD2 | TRBV29-1 | many | CSVGSGGNTDTQYF | TGCAGCGTGGGCAGCGGGGGAAACACAGATACGCAGTATTTT
TRBJ2-4 | NA | TRBV21-1 | NA | CASSPQTGRGQKNIQYF | TGTGCCAGCAGCCCCCAAACAGGCAGGGGGCAGAAAAACATTCAGTACTTC
TRBJ1-4 | NA | TRBV2 | many | CASRTVEKLFF | TGTGCCAGCAGGACTGTTGAAAAACTGTTTTTT
TRBJ1-2 | TRBD1 | TRBV12-3/TRBV12-4 | many | CASSLAAGGGYTF | TGTGCCAGCAGTTTAGCGGCAGGGGGTGGCTACACCTTC
TRBJ2-7 | NA | TRBV29-1 | NA | CSVGGTGNEQYF | TGCAGCGTTGGCGGGACGGGAAACGAGCAGTACTTC
TRBJ2-1 | TRBD1 | TRBV5-5 | many | CASSFDPGGTYNEQFF | TGTGCCAGCAGCTTCGACCCAGGGGGTACCTACAATGAGCAGTTCTTC
TRBJ1-1 | NA | TRBV27 | many | CASSLGVMNTEAFF | TGTGCCAGCAGTTTAGGGGTGATGAACACTGAAGCTTTCTTT
TRBJ2-5 | TRBD2 | TRBV5-1 | NA | CASSLGVGGETQYF | TGCGCCAGCAGCTTGGGCGTCGGGGGGGAGACCCAGTACTTC
TRBJ2-2 | NA | TRBV10-3 | many | CAIRPEDGRELFF | TGTGCCATCCGGCCGGAGGACGGGAGGGAGCTGTTTTTT
TRBJ1-1 | NA | TRBV18 | few | CASPDPGLMNTEAFF | TGTGCCAGCCCTGACCCTGGACTTATGAACACTGAAGCTTTCTTT
TRBJ2-7 | TRBD1 | TRBV6-1 | NA | CASRITGQGGYEQYF | TGTGCCAGCAGAATAACGGGACAGGGGGGGTACGAGCAGTACTTC
TRBJ2-1 | TRBD1 | TRBV5-1 | NA | CASSLVGADRDQYNEQFF | TGCGCCAGCAGCTTGGTCGGCGCGGACAGGGATCAATACAATGAGCAGTTCTTC
TRBJ1-1 | NA | TRBV12-3/TRBV12-4 | NA | CASSPRTLATEAFF | TGTGCCAGCAGCCCTCGAACACTTGCCACTGAAGCTTTCTTT
TRBJ2-1 | TRBD2 | TRBV7-2 | few | CASSFRTSGSSNEQFF | TGTGCCAGCAGCTTCCGAACTAGCGGGAGTTCTAATGAGCAGTTCTTC
TRBJ2-2 | NA | TRBV12-3/TRBV12-4 | NA | CASGHEVWYAGELFF | TGTGCCAGCGGTCACGAGGTTTGGTACGCCGGGGAGCTGTTTTTT
TRBJ2-4 | NA | TRBV4-1 | few | CASSQATGGDQYF | TGCGCCAGCAGCCAAGCCACAGGGGGGGATCAGTACTTC
TRBJ1-2 | TRBD1 | TRBV7-2 | NA | CASSSDRGTQYTF | TGTGCCAGCAGCTCGGACAGGGGGACCCAGTACACCTTC
TRBJ2-1 | TRBD2 | TRBV12-3/TRBV12-4 | few | CASRGRGAVRKQFF | TGTGCCAGCAGAGGGAGGGGTGCTGTCCGCAAGCAGTTCTTC
TRBJ1-1 | TRBD1 | TRBV5-1 | many | CASSLRTGAGTEAFF | TGCGCCAGCAGCCTCCGGACAGGGGCGGGCACTGAAGCTTTCTTT
TRBJ2-3 | NA | TRBV3-1 | many | CASSQELVQITDTQYF | TGTGCCAGCAGCCAAGAGCTCGTGCAGATCACAGATACGCAGTATTTT
TRBJ2-3 | TRBD2 | TRBV24-1 | NA | CATSDSGLAGTDTQYF | TGTGCCACCAGTGATTCCGGACTAGCGGGGACAGATACGCAGTATTTT
TRBJ2-3 | TRBD2 | TRBV5-1 | many | CASSLGLAGEILTDTQYF | TGCGCCAGCAGCTTGGGACTAGCGGGGGAAATACTCACAGATACGCAGTATTTT
TRBJ2-1 | NA | TRBV29-1 | many | CSSEGGAYNNEQFF | TGCAGCTCTGAAGGTGGAGCCTATAACAATGAGCAGTTCTTC
TRBJ2-1 | NA | TRBV7-8 | NA | CASSLFSKSSYNEQFF | TGTGCCAGCAGCTTATTCAGTAAGAGCTCCTACAATGAGCAGTTCTTC
TRBJ1-1 | NA | TRBV29-1 | many | CSVELGYTEAFF | TGCAGCGTTGAATTGGGTTACACTGAAGCTTTCTTT
TRBJ2-1 | TRBD2 | TRBV24-1 | NA | CATSDFGTIGLREQFF | TGTGCCACCAGTGACTTCGGGACTATAGGGCTTCGAGAGCAGTTCTTC
TRBJ2-1 | TRBD2 | TRBV9 | NA | CASSETSGRRGQFF | TGTGCCAGCAGCGAGACTAGCGGGAGAAGGGGGCAGTTCTTC
TRBJ1-6 | NA | TRBV2 | many | CASSQGRDSPLHF | TGTGCCAGCAGTCAGGGGAGAGATTCACCCCTCCACTTT
TRBJ1-3 | TRBD1 | TRBV12-3/TRBV12-4 | many | CASRLEGAYTIYF | TGTGCCAGCAGGCTCGAGGGGGCCTACACCATATATTTT
TRBJ2-7 | TRBD2 | TRBV12-3/TRBV12-4 | NA | CASSFAGLAGVYYEQYF | TGTGCCAGCAGTTTTGCGGGACTAGCGGGAGTCTACTACGAGCAGTACTTC
TRBJ2-1 | NA | TRBV6-2/TRBV6-3 | few | CATLMPRGISYNEQFF | TGTGCCACCCTCATGCCCCGGGGAATCTCCTACAATGAGCAGTTCTTC
TRBJ2-5 | TRBD1 | TRBV7-8 | few | CASSGQGLGETQYF | TGTGCCAGCAGTGGACAGGGGTTGGGGGAGACCCAGTACTTC
TRBJ2-2 | TRBD1 | TRBV20-1 | NA | CCARVMGQANTGELFF | TGCTGTGCTAGAGTAATGGGACAGGCGAACACCGGGGAGCTGTTTTTT
TRBJ2-5 | NA | TRBV28 | NA | CASSPGTAMQETQYF | TGTGCCAGCAGTCCCGGGACCGCTATGCAAGAGACCCAGTACTTC
TRBJ1-4 | TRBD1 | TRBV4-1 | many | CASSQDRGREKLFF | TGCGCCAGCAGCCAAGACAGGGGGCGTGAAAAACTGTTTTTT
TRBJ1-5 | NA | TRBV16 | NA | CASSRASSNQPQHF | TGTGCCAGCAGCCGTGCGAGTAGCAATCAGCCCCAGCATTTT
TRBJ2-3 | TRBD2 | TRBV2 | NA | CASIKRGARGDTQYF | TGTGCCAGCATTAAGCGGGGGGCCCGGGGAGATACGCAGTATTTT
TRBJ1-1 | TRBD1 | TRBV2 | NA | CASRDRGTAEAFF | TGTGCCAGCCGCGACAGGGGGACCGCTGAAGCTTTCTTT
TRBJ2-3 | TRBD2 | TRBV20-1 | NA | CSAPGMTIAGGNPDTQYF | TGCAGTGCTCCCGGGATGACTATCGCGGGAGGAAACCCAGATACGCAGTATTTT